The sequence of this T cell receptor (beta chain) was determined in a study of T cell changes during pregnancy in multiple sclerosis (dated by TCRdb to the late 2010s). About the full investigation: Changes in the T cell repertoire over the course of pregnancy were examined in this study in women with multiple sclerosis.

Inclusive of the bounding cysteine and phenylalanine, the CDR3 is 12 residues long. The sequence is cut down to CDR3 DNA, 36 bases in frame from base 1. Per the germline V gene, SGHTA is the CDR1 and FQGNSA is the CDR2. The germline ends are 8 bases apart after V is trimmed by 2 bases and J by 6 bases. Notes on this clone: Its antigen has not been determined. Base qualities are missing; no much larger clone stands one base away.

The receptor library was made with the immunoSEQ multiplex PCR assay. Here the immuneACCESS table is served through TCRdb, limited to in-frame sequences with V and J called. Missing clones are a known gap in these copies; in checked studies unresolved V genes cover under half, and the rest lacks a known reason. The sample table holds 55,000 to 65,000 clones, of which 80% to 90% were seen once. 0.89% of the sample is in the top ten clones. The starting material was peripheral blood, obtained in the first trimester of pregnancy. This TCR was recovered from a female donor in good health, enrolled as a control in a pregnancy study. This chain joins TRBV7-2 to TRBJ2-7; confidence is insufficient to name the D gene. The CDR3 in this case is CASSLRSAEQYF. The DNA sequence is given as TGTGCCAGCAGCTTAAGGAGCGCCGAGCAGTACTTC.